The clone carrying this T cell receptor (beta chain) was observed once. Its antigen remains unknown. Here immunoSEQ multiplex PCR was the method, and the copy in TCRdb shows in-frame clones only, minus some. The sample yields approximately 110,000 clones, approximately 90% seen once. This record comes from a study of T cell responses to AZD1222 COVID-19 vaccine. Notes on the study in general: Donors were mostly white British, more females; clonal diversity possibly underestimated. The study found Spike-specific TCR breadth and depth rose after two AZD1222 doses. Spike-wide coverage was observed for vaccine-associated CD4 TCRs, with dominant responses at 160-218 and 743-854.

The CDR3 contains 14 residues. Germline CDR1 is MNHNY and CDR2 is SVGAGI (reference sequence). The ends were cut back, 5 bases at V and 4 bases at J, with 14 bases in the middle. The material was peripheral blood, obtained on day 0 of AZD1222 vaccination. The receptor comes from an adult in good health. The chain has TRBV6-6 and TRBJ1-1; no firm D call. CDR3 nucleotide sequence: TGTGCCAGCAGTGACCAACTCAAAGGCACTGAAGCTTTCTTT. Its protein product is CASSDQLKGTEAFF.